This T cell receptor (beta chain) was profiled in a study of shared clonotypes between healthy human individuals. This clone was found a few times. Sequencing was performed with immunoSEQ multiplex PCR; in TCRdb, only in-frame clones are kept and a portion is missing. The profile shows about 490,000 clones, about 80% of them singletons. Sequencing was carried out using PBMCs. The TCR originated in a middle-aged woman in good health. Some clones in this sample may be carry-over from other donors' samples.

The CDR3 nucleotides are TGTGCCAGCTCACCACCTGTAGCGGGAGATACGCAGTATTTT. It is translated as CASSPPVAGDTQYF. This chain uses TRBV18 with TRBJ2-3; 7 positions match TRBD2. With 0 bases clipped from V and 5 bases from J, the junction kept 2 bases outside the gene matches. Germline CDR1 KGHSH, CDR2 LQKENI. There are 14 residues in the CDR3.